The clone carrying this TCR beta chain has ten or more counts. MiXCR, applied by TCRdb to the 5' RACE reads, yields one record per CDR3 protein. This table holds approximately 250,000 distinct CDR3 sequences, about 5.2% found once. This specimen belongs to a study of T cells after yellow fever vaccination. Deletions cut 4 bases from V and 6 bases from J, with 8 bases between. The germline gives CDR1 KGHDR, CDR2 SFDVKD. The CDR3 extends over 13 amino acids. This sequence originates from a young man who received the YFV17D yellow fever vaccine. The chain combines TRBV24-1 with TRBJ2-2; D is uncertain. This specimen was CD4+ T cells sorted from PBMCs, taken on the day of the yellow fever booster vaccination. The CDR3 is CATSDGHSGELFF. Written as DNA, the CDR3 is TGTGCCACCAGTGACGGCCACTCCGGGGAGCTGTTTTTT.